This TCR beta chain comes out of a study of T cells in Graves' hyperthyroidism and ophthalmopathy. The study's findings and limits: In the blood, most expanded thyroid clonotypes above 0.001 appeared as well.

The CDR3 regions of TCR beta were amplified from RNA transcripts. TCR CDR3 regions were first amplified by RT-PCR with HTBI primers. TCRdb analysed the multiplex PCR reads with MiXCR anew, one entry per CDR3 protein. The sample lists about 600,000 distinct CDR3 sequences, about a sixth occurring once. CDR3 size: 17 residues. Deletions cut 1 base from V and 9 bases from J, with 22 bases between. Germline CDR1 is SGHVS and CDR2 is FQNEAQ. Ten or more counts support this clonotype. The target antigen is unknown. The rearrangement links TRBV7-8 to TRBJ2-1, with D possibly being TRBD2 (6 bases). The clonotype comes from a woman aged 40 to 50 with Graves' ophthalmopathy. Sequenced input: blood. The CDR3 sequence: CASSLVVTGVRSIEQFF. CDR3 DNA sequence: TGTGCCAGCAGCTTAGTCGTTACGGGGGTTAGATCGATTGAGCAGTTCTTC.